The 30 T cell receptor beta chains reported below all come from one sample, sequenced in a study of cytomegalovirus exposure and HLA in healthy donors (dated by TCRdb to 2017 to 2019). Library construction relied on the immunoSEQ multiplex PCR assay. TCRdb holds this immuneACCESS table with in-frame rearrangements only. Some clones are missing; in checked studies, unresolved V genes explain under half, and the rest has no known cause. A total of over 150,000 clones appear in this sample, about 82% of them only once. The ten largest make up over 2% of the sample. The sequenced material came from PBMCs. All receptors come from a human donor in good health.

This chain uses TRBV19 with TRBJ2-7; D may be TRBD2 (6 bases). Germline lookup yields CDR1 LNHDA and CDR2 SQIVND (reference sequence). Trimming removed 3 bases at V and 2 bases at J, with 11 bases between. The CDR3 length is 14 residues. CDR3 loop: CASSMRGYAYEQYF. The DNA of the CDR3 is TGTGCCAGTAGTATGCGGGGCTATGCCTACGAGCAGTACTTC.

The chain has TRBV7-6 and TRBJ2-5; the D is unclear. Germline V gene sequence: CDR1 SGHVS, CDR2 FNYEAQ. The CDR3 runs 15 residues. V was cut by 1 base and J by 1 base, with 10 bases left in between. The CDR3 region is CASSLGVALQETQYF. The CDR3 region has the DNA TGTGCCAGCAGCTTAGGGGTAGCTCTCCAAGAGACCCAGTACTTC.

The gene calls are TRBV7-9 and TRBJ2-7; 9 bases are shared with TRBD1. In germline, CDR1 is SEHNR, CDR2 FQNEAQ (reference sequence). CDR3 length: 15 residues. Trimming at V came to 1 base and at J to 5 bases, leaving 6 bases not matched to a gene. CDR3 sequence (DNA): TGTGCCAGCAGCTTAGGACAGGGGGTAGTCAACGAGCAGTACTTC. The encoded protein is CASSLGQGVVNEQYF.

The rearrangement links TRBV9 to TRBJ1-1; TRBD1 is a possible D gene (5 bases). The V and J ends lost 0 bases and 3 bases respectively, with 18 bases between them. This CDR3 has 17 amino acids. CDR1 and CDR2 (germline): SGDLS, YYNGEE. DNA of the CDR3: TGTGCCAGCAGCGTAGTAACGGACTCCCGGGGGTACACTGAAGCTTTCTTT. Protein sequence: CASSVVTDSRGYTEAFF.

The rearrangement joins TRBV6-5 to TRBJ1-2; possible D gene TRBD1, 5 bases. The ends were cut back, 0 bases at V and 7 bases at J, with 15 bases in the middle. This CDR3 has 15 residues. Germline CDR1 MNHEY, CDR2 SVGAGI. The CDR3 DNA is TGTGCCAGCAGTTACTCAAGCGGGGCGTATGGTGGCTACACCTTC. Its translation: CASSYSSGAYGGYTF.

This rearrangement joins TRBV27 to TRBJ2-1, with 10 bases fitting TRBD2. J was trimmed by 3 bases and V by 2 bases; bases with no gene match: 4. This CDR3 is built from 16 residues. Germline V gene data show CDR1 as MNHEY and CDR2 as SMNVEV (reference sequence). The CDR3 coding sequence is TGTGCCAGCAGTTTACTAGCGGGGGCGAACTACAATGAGCAGTTCTTC. It is translated as CASSLLAGANYNEQFF.

The rearrangement joins TRBV19 to TRBJ1-5, with D possibly being TRBD1 (5 bases). Trimming left V 6 bases short and J 6 bases short, with 12 bases between. Germline CDR1 and CDR2: LNHDA and SQIVND (reference sequence). The CDR3 contains 13 residues. In nucleotides, the CDR3 is TGTGCCAGTAGGTCGGGTCAGGGTCAGCCCCAGCATTTT. Translated, it gives CASRSGQGQPQHF.

This chain connects TRBV7-9 to TRBJ2-6, with 8 bases lining up with TRBD1. The CDR3 runs to 17 residues. V trimming: 5 bases; J trimming: 2 bases; junction bases outside the gene matches: 8. Germline V lookup: CDR1 SEHNR, CDR2 FQNEAQ (reference sequence). DNA for the CDR3: TGTGCCAGCAGCCAACAGGGGGAAACGGCTGGGGCCAACGTCCTGACTTTC. Residues: CASSQQGETAGANVLTF.

The genes are TRBV5-4 and TRBJ2-7, with D maybe TRBD2 (6 bases). The CDR3 covers 15 residues. Germline CDR1 and CDR2: SGHNT and YYREEE (reference sequence). V dropped 0 bases and J dropped 5 bases, with 15 bases sitting between them. The CDR3 coding sequence is TGTGCCAGCAGCTTGGCCGGGACTCCGGACAACGAGCAGTACTTC. Its translation is CASSLAGTPDNEQYF.

This chain's CDR3 is CATSELAGGTDTQYF. The DNA for the CDR3 is TGTGCCACCAGCGAACTAGCGGGGGGCACAGATACGCAGTATTTT. V and J are TRBV15 and TRBJ2-3; 11 bases align to TRBD2. The CDR3 length is 15 residues. Trimming removed 5 bases from V and 1 base from J; junction bases left unmatched: 2. The germline V gene encodes CDR1 LNHNV and CDR2 YYDKDF (reference sequence).

CDR3 protein: CASSSLSGRVYEQYF. The CDR3 region has the DNA TGTGCCAGCAGCTCTCTTTCGGGGAGGGTCTACGAGCAGTACTTC. The rearrangement links TRBV11-2 to TRBJ2-7; 7 bases map to TRBD2. Germline V gene data show CDR1 as SGHAT and CDR2 as FQNNGV. J gave up 3 bases and V 4 bases, and 9 bases lay outside the gene matches. The CDR3 spans 15 residues.

The V and J genes are TRBV9 and TRBJ2-2; 10 bases match TRBD2. Per the germline V gene, CDR1 is SGDLS and CDR2 is YYNGEE. V lost 6 bases and J lost 7; bases outside the gene matches: 6. There are 14 residues in the CDR3. This CDR3 is CASTASGSDGELFF. The CDR3, as DNA: TGTGCCAGCACCGCTAGCGGGAGTGACGGGGAGCTGTTTTTT. The full variable domain, in which reference TRBV9 and TRBJ2-2 provide the parts outside the CDR3, is DSGVTQTPKHLITATGQRVTLRCSPRSGDLSVYWYQQSLDQGLQFLIQYYNGEERAKGNILERFSAQQFPDLHSELNLSSLELGDSALYFCASTASGSDGELFFGEGSRLTVL.

The chain combines TRBV28 with TRBJ2-3; tentatively, D is TRBD1 (5 bases). In germline, CDR1 is MDHEN, CDR2 SYDVKM. The CDR3 sequence is 12 residues long. V shed 6 bases and J shed 11 bases, with 15 bases lying between them. In DNA, the CDR3 is TGTGCCAGCAGCAAACAGGCGAAGGGGCAGTATTTT. It translates to CASSKQAKGQYF.

This clone was seen a handful of times. The chain combines TRBV27 with TRBJ2-2; D gene unclear. CDR1 and CDR2 (germline): MNHEY, SMNVEV (reference sequence). This CDR3 has 13 amino acids. Trimming removed 5 bases at V and 3 bases at J, with 7 bases between. The CDR3, as DNA: TGTGCCAGCAGTATTACGGACACCGGGGAGCTGTTTTTT. Amino acids: CASSITDTGELFF.

The rearrangement joins TRBV27 to TRBJ2-1; D may be TRBD1 (5 bases). Germline CDR1 is MNHEY and CDR2 is SMNVEV (reference sequence). The V end lost 5 bases, the J end lost 10 bases, and 15 bases lay between the germline ends. CDR3 length: 13 residues. The CDR3 coding sequence is TGTGCCAGCAGTCTTACAGGTATAGGGGAGCAGTTCTTC. This translates into CASSLTGIGEQFF.

This clone has only a few counts. The gene calls are TRBV5-6 and TRBJ2-7, with D hard to call. Germline values: CDR1 SGHDT, CDR2 YYEEEE. V was pared by 4 bases and J by 4 bases, with 6 bases between. There are 11 residues in the CDR3. The CDR3 region is CASSSRYEQYF. The CDR3 bases are TGTGCCAGCAGCAGCCGTTACGAGCAGTACTTC.

The gene calls are TRBV7-6 and TRBJ2-7, with D possibly TRBD1 on 6 matching bases. This CDR3 contains 14 residues. V was trimmed by 3 bases and J by 5 bases, leaving 14 bases between them. The germline V gene encodes CDR1 SGHVS and CDR2 FNYEAQ. CDR3 nucleotide sequence: TGTGCCAGCAGCTTCGGGACATTACAACACGAGCAGTACTTC. Amino acids: CASSFGTLQHEQYF.

V gene TRBV6-1 combines with J gene TRBJ2-7; no reliable D call. The CDR3 spans 11 residues. Germline CDR1 and CDR2: MNHNS and SASEGT. The V end was cut by 7 bases, the J end by 3 bases, with 7 bases between. CDR3 amino acids: CASIEFYEQYF. The CDR3 DNA follows: TGTGCCAGCATAGAATTCTACGAGCAGTACTTC.

This chain uses TRBV30 with TRBJ2-1; 8 bases align to TRBD2. V lost 2 bases and J lost 4; bases outside the gene matches: 7. CDR1 and CDR2 from the germline V gene are GTSNPN and SVGIG (reference sequence). This CDR3 is 15 amino acids long. Here the CDR3 reads CAWSPDTGGYNEQFF. CDR3 DNA: TGTGCCTGGAGTCCCGATACGGGAGGGTACAATGAGCAGTTCTTC.

V is TRBV6-5 and J is TRBJ1-2; 9 nucleotides align to TRBD1. The CDR3 totals 14 residues. The junction had 5 bases not matched to a gene; V was cut back by 5 bases and J by 4 bases. Looked up from germline, CDR1 is MNHEY and CDR2 is SVGAGI. As DNA, the CDR3 is TGTGCCAGCAGTAAGGGACAGGGAAGCTATGGCTACACCTTC. Amino acid sequence: CASSKGQGSYGYTF.

A remark on this clone: At one boundary the junction diverges from the germline segment, which might be a read error. This chain joins TRBV2 and TRBJ2-5; D might be TRBD1 (6 bases). CDR1 is SNHLY, CDR2 FYNNEI, per germline. CDR3 length: 13 amino acids. CDR3 bases: TGTACCAGCGTCCGGGACAACGAAGAGACCCAGTACTTC. The encoded protein is CTSVRDNEETQYF.

The chain uses TRBV27 and TRBJ2-5, with 12 bases aligning to TRBD2. CDR1 and CDR2 (germline): MNHEY, SMNVEV (reference sequence). V shed 4 bases, J shed 5 bases, and the junction held 8 bases outside the gene matches. The length of the CDR3 is 16 residues. The CDR3 loop reads CASSSTSGSPGETQYF. In DNA, the CDR3 is TGTGCCAGCAGTTCGACTAGCGGGAGCCCCGGGGAGACCCAGTACTTC.

This chain connects TRBV2 to TRBJ2-2, with TRBD1 matching 8 bases. The CDR3 is 14 residues long. V lost 5 bases, J lost 7 bases, and 6 bases stayed unmatched. Germline V gene lookup returns CDR1 SNHLY and CDR2 FYNNEI. The CDR3: CASSPGQGIGELFF. CDR3 DNA: TGTGCCAGCAGTCCCGGACAGGGAATCGGGGAGCTGTTTTTT. Full variable domain (remainder filled in from reference TRBV2 and TRBJ2-2): EPEVTQTPSHQVTQMGQEVILRCVPISNHLYFYWYRQILGQKVEFLVSFYNNEISEKSEIFDDQFSVERPDGSNFTLKIRSTKLEDSAMYFCASSPGQGIGELFFGEGSRLTVL.

CDR3 protein: CARAFQGPSTDTQYF. CDR3 DNA sequence: TGTGCCAGGGCTTTTCAGGGGCCAAGCACAGATACGCAGTATTTT. The chain joins TRBV2 to TRBJ2-3; D may be TRBD1 (6 bases). With 9 bases removed from V and 0 bases from J, the gap between germline ends came to 16 bases. From germline, CDR1 is SNHLY and CDR2 FYNNEI. The CDR3 sequence is 15 residues long.

CDR3 region: CRAEQGYEQYF. The DNA for the CDR3 is TGCAGGGCAGAACAGGGCTACGAGCAGTACTTC. The gene calls are TRBV20-1 and TRBJ2-7; a possible D gene is TRBD1 (6 bases). The germline V gene has CDR1 DFQATT and CDR2 SNEGSKA (reference sequence). The CDR3 is made up of 11 amino acids.

This clone came up a few times. The chain is built from TRBV5-1 and TRBJ1-2; no definite D call. The V end was cut by 0 bases, the J end by 6 bases, with 15 bases between. The CDR3 sequence is 15 residues long. Germline CDR1 is SGHRS and CDR2 is YFSETQ. CDR3 nucleotides: TGCGCCAGCAGCTTGGCCACGGGGTCCCCAGATGGCTACACCTTC. Encoded protein: CASSLATGSPDGYTF. Complete variable domain (other parts from reference TRBV5-1 and TRBJ1-2): KAGVTQTPRYLIKTRGQQVTLSCSPISGHRSVSWYQQTPGQGLQFLFEYFSETQRNKGNFPGRFSGRQFSNSRSEMNVSTLELGDSALYLCASSLATGSPDGYTFGSGTRLTVV.

The rearrangement uses TRBV18 and TRBJ2-2; 7 bases map to TRBD2. Germline V lookup: CDR1 KGHSH, CDR2 LQKENI. The V and J ends lost 4 bases and 2 bases, in that order; junction bases with no gene match: 7. The CDR3 runs 16 residues. In nucleotides, the CDR3 is TGTGCCAGCTCACTGGGACTACCCCGAAACACCGGGGAGCTGTTTTTT. It is translated as CASSLGLPRNTGELFF.

This clone came up a few times. Different DNA sequences within this sample yield the same CDR3. The V call is TRBV5-4, the J call TRBJ1-5, with 7 positions matching TRBD1. The trim removed 0 bases at V and 7 bases at J, leaving 1 base unmatched. Germline CDR1 SGHNT, CDR2 YYREEE (reference sequence). This CDR3 has 13 residues. The DNA of the CDR3 is TGTGCCAGCAGCTTGGGACAGGGACAGCCCCAGCATTTT. Amino acid sequence: CASSLGQGQPQHF.

The chain recombines TRBV4-3 with TRBJ2-5; D is perhaps TRBD2 (7 bases). The V and J ends lost 3 bases and 4 bases respectively, with 18 bases between them. CDR1 LGHNA and CDR2 YSLEER come from the germline V gene. The CDR3 spans 16 residues. The CDR3 DNA sequence: TGCGCCAGCAGCCAGTCGTCGGGGGGCAAGGGAGAGACCCAGTACTTC. It translates to CASSQSSGGKGETQYF.

J is TRBJ2-7 and V is TRBV4-1; D perhaps matches TRBD2 (5 bases). The CDR3 runs 15 residues. The V gene lost 1 base and the J gene lost 0 bases, with 10 bases spanning the gap. Germline CDR1 MGHRA, CDR2 YSYEKL. The DNA of the CDR3 is TGCGCCAGCAGCCAAGGTCTAGCTGGCTCCTACGAGCAGTACTTC. It specifies CASSQGLAGSYEQYF.